This is a list of T cell receptor beta chains from one sample in a study of blood T cell repertoires in COVID-19. The assay was immunoSEQ multiplex PCR, and TCRdb's table has in-frame clones only and misses some. The top ten clones hold 2.5% to 3.5% of a sample with nearly 300,000 clones, roughly 91% of them seen once. The sequencing sample was made of PBMCs or T cells enriched from blood (not recorded which). The receptors come from a woman aged 45-60 years who had been exposed to COVID-19. The CDR3 runs from the conserved cysteine through the conserved F or W.

J	length	V	CDR3
TRBJ2-5	16	TRBV3-1/TRBV3-2	CASSQDRTSGVETQYF
TRBJ1-5	16	TRBV20-1	CSASFGSGHSNQPQHF
TRBJ2-1	17	TRBV4-2	CASSHDRGGQTYNEQFF
TRBJ1-2	15	TRBV28	CASSLPAGRNYGYTF
TRBJ1-1	16	TRBV7-9	CASSHLLAGENTEAFF
TRBJ1-1	15	TRBV28	CASKRGSNMNTEAFF
TRBJ2-2	15	TRBV5-5	CASSLGGPGTGELFF
TRBJ1-4	12	TRBV2	CASNRRNEKLFF
TRBJ2-7	14	TRBV11-1	CASSYGLAGEPWYF
TRBJ2-5	15	TRBV28	CASSLPTGYQETQYF
TRBJ1-5	14	TRBV5-1	CASSLDGQNQPQHF
TRBJ2-5	14	TRBV6-1	CASSDMSRGETQYF
TRBJ1-3	14	TRBV2	CASSEWGLGNTIYF
TRBJ2-2	17	TRBV5-4	CASSLGALTGGTGELFF
TRBJ1-3	12	TRBV10-3	CAISEWANTIYF
TRBJ2-1	14	TRBV6-6	CASSPTPSGNEQFF
TRBJ2-3	16	TRBV4-2	CASSQRLAGGTDTQYF
TRBJ1-6	13	TRBV10-3	CAISRQGNSPLHF
TRBJ1-1	15	TRBV10-3	CAISEAGLLNTEAFF
TRBJ2-4	15	TRBV19	CASSASSVGENIQYF
TRBJ2-1	11	TRBV6-5	CASSIAGEQFF
TRBJ1-2	15	TRBV10-3	CANSPGQGAGYGYTF
TRBJ2-3	18	TRBV28	CASSLPLGWDRRTDTQYF
TRBJ1-2	13	TRBV28	CASGGGQTYGYTF
TRBJ1-6	16	TRBV5-6	CASSLSGSSYNSPLHF
TRBJ1-5	15	TRBV21-1	CASSKLGTENQPQHF
TRBJ1-2	13	TRBV27	CASSSSPLRGYTF
TRBJ1-1	13	TRBV7-2	CASRSQGNTEAFF
TRBJ2-7	14	TRBV28	CASSSAGQDYEQYF
TRBJ2-2	15	TRBV19	CASSIRGTGTGELFF
TRBJ1-5	15	TRBV9	CASSASPGLNQPQHF
TRBJ1-5	17	TRBV6-6	CASSPPRGRATNQPQHF
TRBJ1-6	15	TRBV19	CASRSDDRGYSPLHF
TRBJ1-1	14	TRBV29-1	CSVATRQSHTEAFF
TRBJ2-3	16	TRBV28	CASISGGARGTDTQYF
TRBJ2-2	17	TRBV15	CATSPLGGDWNTGELFF
TRBJ2-2	16	TRBV6-5	CASSYKQVSVAGELFF
TRBJ2-1	18	TRBV27	CASSLWVGGTNPYNEQFF
TRBJ1-4	16	TRBV28	CASTGRGRGINEKLFF
TRBJ2-3	14	TRBV3-1/TRBV3-2	CASMLGGFTDTQYF
TRBJ1-2	15	TRBV19	CASSPTGLPGYGYTF
TRBJ1-4	14	TRBV5-1	CASSPGQGAEKLFF
TRBJ1-2	13	TRBV2	CASSEIANYGYTF
TRBJ1-1	15	TRBV14	CASSQETGTGGEAFF
TRBJ2-7	12	TRBV6-5	CASSGRTYEQYF
TRBJ2-7	11	TRBV30	CAWSRTYEQYF
TRBJ1-2	13	TRBV5-1	CASSRGGQYGYTF
TRBJ2-5	15	TRBV19	CASSTGQGPQETQYF
TRBJ2-7	14	TRBV19	CASSVYRGSYEQYF
TRBJ1-4	16	TRBV5-6	CASSLELEGYGEKLFF
TRBJ2-7	15	TRBV28	CASSSPPAGSYEQYF
TRBJ2-2	15	TRBV5-6	CASSLVGDYTGELFF
TRBJ2-7	18	TRBV11-2	CASSPGTSGGPNPYEQYF
TRBJ2-5	15	TRBV7-9	CASSPRAGDRETQYF
TRBJ2-1	15	TRBV7-2	CASSTLRTAYNEQFF
TRBJ2-1	15	TRBV5-4	CASRPRDRDYNEQFF
TRBJ2-7	19	TRBV5-1	CASSSSGLAGSGISYEQYF
TRBJ1-2	13	TRBV20-1	CSASGTGGVGYTF
TRBJ2-2	14	TRBV15	CATSRDGLAGELFF